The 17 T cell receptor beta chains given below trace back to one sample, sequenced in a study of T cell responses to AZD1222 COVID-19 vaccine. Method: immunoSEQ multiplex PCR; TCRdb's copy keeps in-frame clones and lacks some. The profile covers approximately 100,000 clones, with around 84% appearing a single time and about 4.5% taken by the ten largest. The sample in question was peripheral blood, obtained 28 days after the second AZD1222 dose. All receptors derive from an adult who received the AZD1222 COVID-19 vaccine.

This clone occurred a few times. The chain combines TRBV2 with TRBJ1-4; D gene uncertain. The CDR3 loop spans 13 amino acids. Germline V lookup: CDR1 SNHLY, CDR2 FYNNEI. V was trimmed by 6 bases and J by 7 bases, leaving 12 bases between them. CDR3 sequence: CASRAETVEKLFF. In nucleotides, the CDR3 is TGTGCCAGCAGGGCGGAAACGGTTGAAAAACTGTTTTTT.

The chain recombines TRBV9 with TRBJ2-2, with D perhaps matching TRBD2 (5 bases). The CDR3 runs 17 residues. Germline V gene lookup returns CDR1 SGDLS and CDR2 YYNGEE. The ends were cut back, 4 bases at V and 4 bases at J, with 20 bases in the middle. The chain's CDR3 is CASSIGGGLTGTGELFF. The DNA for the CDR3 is TGTGCCAGCAGCATTGGAGGCGGCCTTACGGGCACCGGGGAGCTGTTTTTT.

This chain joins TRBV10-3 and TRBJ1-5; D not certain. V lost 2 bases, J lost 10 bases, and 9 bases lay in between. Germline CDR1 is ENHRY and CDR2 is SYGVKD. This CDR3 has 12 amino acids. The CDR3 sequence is CAISETGSPQHF. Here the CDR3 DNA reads TGTGCCATCAGTGAGACGGGGTCCCCCCAGCATTTT.

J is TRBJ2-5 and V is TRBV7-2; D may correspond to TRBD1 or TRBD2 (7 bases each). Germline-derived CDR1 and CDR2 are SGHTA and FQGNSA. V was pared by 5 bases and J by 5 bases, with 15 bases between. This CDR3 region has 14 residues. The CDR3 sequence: CASSHQGGAETQYF. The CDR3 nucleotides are TGTGCCAGCAGCCACCAGGGGGGGGCGGAGACCCAGTACTTC.

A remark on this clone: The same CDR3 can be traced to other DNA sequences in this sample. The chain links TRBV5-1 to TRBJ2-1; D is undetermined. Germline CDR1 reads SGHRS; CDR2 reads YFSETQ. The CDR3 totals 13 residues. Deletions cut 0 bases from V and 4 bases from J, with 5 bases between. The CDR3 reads CASSLGVYNEQFF. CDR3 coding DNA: TGCGCCAGCAGCTTGGGGGTATACAATGAGCAGTTCTTC.

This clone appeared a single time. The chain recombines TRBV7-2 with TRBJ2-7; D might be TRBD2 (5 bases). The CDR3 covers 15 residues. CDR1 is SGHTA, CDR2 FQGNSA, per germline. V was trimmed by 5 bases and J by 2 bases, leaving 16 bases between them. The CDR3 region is CASSPGVGGTYEQYF. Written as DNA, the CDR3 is TGTGCCAGCAGCCCCGGGGTAGGAGGAACCTACGAGCAGTACTTC.

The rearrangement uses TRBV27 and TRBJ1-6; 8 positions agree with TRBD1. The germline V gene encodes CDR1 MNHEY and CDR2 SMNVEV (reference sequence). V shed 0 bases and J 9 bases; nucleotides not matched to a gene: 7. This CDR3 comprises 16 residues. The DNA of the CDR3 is TGTGCCAGCAGTTTATCTACAGGGGGGGGTGGTTCACCCCTCCACTTT. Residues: CASSLSTGGGGSPLHF.

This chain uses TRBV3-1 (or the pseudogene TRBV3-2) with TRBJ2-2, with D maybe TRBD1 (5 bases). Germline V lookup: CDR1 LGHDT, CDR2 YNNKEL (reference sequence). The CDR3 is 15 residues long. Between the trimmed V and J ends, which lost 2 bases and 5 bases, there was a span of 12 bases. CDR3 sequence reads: CASSQWGGATGELFF. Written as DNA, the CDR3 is TGTGCCAGCAGCCAATGGGGCGGAGCTACCGGGGAGCTGTTTTTT.

CDR3 nucleotide sequence: TGTGCCAGCAGCTTAGAACTAGCGGGAGTGAATGAGCAGTTCTTC. Protein sequence: CASSLELAGVNEQFF. The chain combines TRBV11-2 with TRBJ2-1; 11 bases fit TRBD2. The CDR3 has 15 residues. Unmatched junction bases numbered 2, after V lost 0 bases and J lost 7 bases. Germline lookup yields CDR1 SGHAT and CDR2 FQNNGV. Drawing the rest from reference TRBV11-2 and TRBJ2-1, the complete variable domain is EAGVAQSPRYKIIEKRQSVAFWCNPISGHATLYWYQQILGQGPKLLIQFQNNGVVDDSQLPKDRFSAERLKGVDSTLKIQPAKLEDSAVYLCASSLELAGVNEQFFGPGTRLTVL.

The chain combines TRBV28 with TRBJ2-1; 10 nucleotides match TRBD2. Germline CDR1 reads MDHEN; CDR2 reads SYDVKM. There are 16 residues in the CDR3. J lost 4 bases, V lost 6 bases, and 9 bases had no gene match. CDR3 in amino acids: CASSHLAGETYNEQFF. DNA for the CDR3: TGTGCCAGCAGCCACCTAGCGGGAGAAACGTACAATGAGCAGTTCTTC.

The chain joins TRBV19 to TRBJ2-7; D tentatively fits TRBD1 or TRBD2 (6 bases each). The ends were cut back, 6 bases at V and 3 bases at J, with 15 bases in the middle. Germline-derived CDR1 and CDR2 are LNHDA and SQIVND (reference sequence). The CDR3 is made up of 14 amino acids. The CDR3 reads CASSPGGGSYEQYF. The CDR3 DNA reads TGTGCCAGTAGCCCTGGAGGGGGGAGCTACGAGCAGTACTTC.

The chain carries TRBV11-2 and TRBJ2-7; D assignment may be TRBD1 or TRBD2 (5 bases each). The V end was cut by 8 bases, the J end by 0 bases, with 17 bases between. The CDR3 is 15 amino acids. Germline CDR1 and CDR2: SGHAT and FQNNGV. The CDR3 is CASGPRAGGSYEQYF. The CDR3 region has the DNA TGTGCCAGCGGACCCAGGGCTGGGGGCTCCTACGAGCAGTACTTC.

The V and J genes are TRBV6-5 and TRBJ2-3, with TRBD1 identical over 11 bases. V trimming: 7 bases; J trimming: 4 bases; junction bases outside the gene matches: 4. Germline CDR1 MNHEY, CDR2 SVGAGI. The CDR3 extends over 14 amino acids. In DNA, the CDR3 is TGTGCCAGCATACGGGACAGGGGGGCAGATACGCAGTATTTT. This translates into CASIRDRGADTQYF.

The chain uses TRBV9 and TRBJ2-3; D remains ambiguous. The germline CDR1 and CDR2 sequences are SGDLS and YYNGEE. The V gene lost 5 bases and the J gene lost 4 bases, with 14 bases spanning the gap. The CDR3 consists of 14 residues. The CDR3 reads CASSFLITPDTQYF. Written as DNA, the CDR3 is TGTGCCAGCAGTTTTCTGATTACCCCAGATACGCAGTATTTT.

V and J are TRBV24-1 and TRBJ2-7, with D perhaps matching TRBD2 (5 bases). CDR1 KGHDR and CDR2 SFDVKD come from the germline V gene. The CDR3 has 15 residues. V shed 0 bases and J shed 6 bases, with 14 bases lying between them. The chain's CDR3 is CATSDLRAGFGEQYF. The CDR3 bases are TGTGCCACCAGTGATTTGCGTGCGGGTTTCGGCGAGCAGTACTTC.

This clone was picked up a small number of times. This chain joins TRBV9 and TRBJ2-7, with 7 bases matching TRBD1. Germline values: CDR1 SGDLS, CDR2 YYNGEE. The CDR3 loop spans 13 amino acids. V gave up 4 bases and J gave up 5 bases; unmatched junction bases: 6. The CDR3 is CASSLPGTDEQYF. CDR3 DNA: TGTGCCAGCAGCCTCCCGGGGACAGACGAGCAGTACTTC.

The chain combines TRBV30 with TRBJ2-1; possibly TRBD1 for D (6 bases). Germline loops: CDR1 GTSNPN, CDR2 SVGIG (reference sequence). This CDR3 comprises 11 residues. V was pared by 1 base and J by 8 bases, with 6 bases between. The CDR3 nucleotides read TGTGCCTGGAGTGCAGGGGATGAGCAGTTCTTC. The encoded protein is CAWSAGDEQFF.